This entry concerns a single T cell receptor beta chain. Its target is unknown. These data are taken from a study of identical twins. One entry per CDR3 protein, called by TCRdb with MiXCR from the 5' RACE reads. The table includes 1.5 million to 2 million distinct CDR3 sequences, 25% to 35% detected once. Healthy Caucasians provided all donations. Points from the study as a whole: The degree of excess twin sharing was weaker in beta out-of-frame sequences. The abundant beta clonotypes from cord blood had fewer insertions, and memory repertoires had none of this. The conclusions drew on cross-sectional statistical analysis instead of tracking the same donors.

Specimen: cord blood. The source of this sequence is a newborn girl in good health.

The CDR3 bases are TGTGCCAGCAGCCTCGGGTTGCCCGGGGGCGGGGAGCTGTTTTTT. It translates to CASSLGLPGGGELFF. This chain links TRBV9 with TRBJ2-2; possible D gene TRBD2, 6 bases. V was pared by 4 bases and J by 7 bases, with 17 bases between. The CDR3 covers 15 residues. Per germline, CDR1 SGDLS and CDR2 YYNGEE.